One sample yielded the 3 T cell receptor beta chains listed below, sequenced in a study of T cell responses to AZD1222 COVID-19 vaccine. Using immunoSEQ multiplex PCR, the repertoire was profiled, and TCRdb retains in-frame clones only, with some absent. The profile covers about 99,000 clones, with 75% to 90% appearing a single time and around 20% taken by the ten largest. This specimen was peripheral blood, taken on day 0 of AZD1222 vaccination. The receptors originated from an adult in good health.

The rearrangement links TRBV27 to TRBJ1-1, with TRBD1 matching 10 bases. V was pared by 4 bases and J by 5 bases, with 4 bases of the junction left unmatched. Looked up from germline, CDR1 is MNHEY and CDR2 is SMNVEV (reference sequence). CDR3 length equals 14 residues. CDR3 sequence (DNA): TGTGCCAGCAGTTCCGACAGGGGGCCTACTGAAGCTTTCTTT. Amino acid sequence: CASSSDRGPTEAFF.

The chain uses TRBV12-3 or TRBV12-4 and TRBJ1-2; D gene unclear. The V end lost 3 bases, the J end lost 7 bases, and 9 bases lay between the germline ends. CDR3 length: 12 residues. The CDR3 nucleotides read TGTGCCAGCAGTTTTTTGGGCGGTGGCTACACCTTC. This codes for CASSFLGGGYTF.

The chain couples TRBV5-4 to TRBJ1-3; D unclear. V lost 0 bases, J lost 6 bases, and 4 bases lay in between. Germline values: CDR1 SGHNT, CDR2 YYREEE (reference sequence). The CDR3 contains 12 residues. CDR3 sequence: CASSLGANTIYF. The CDR3 DNA sequence: TGTGCCAGCAGCTTGGGGGCAAACACCATATATTTT.